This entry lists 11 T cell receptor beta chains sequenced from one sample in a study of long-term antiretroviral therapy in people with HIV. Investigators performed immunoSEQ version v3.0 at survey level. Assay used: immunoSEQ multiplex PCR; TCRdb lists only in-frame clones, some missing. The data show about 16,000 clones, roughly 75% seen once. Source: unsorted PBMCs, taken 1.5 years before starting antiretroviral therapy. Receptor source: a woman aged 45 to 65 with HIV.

The CDR3 here is CASSRRGTANNQPQHF. CDR3 DNA: TGTGCCAGCAGCCGAAGAGGGACAGCGAATAATCAGCCCCAGCATTTT. This sequence joins TRBV5-4 and TRBJ1-5, with 7 bases aligning to TRBD1. This CDR3 is 16 amino acids long. After removal of 4 bases from V and 4 bases from J, the junction contained 11 bases not matched to a gene. CDR1 SGHNT and CDR2 YYREEE come from the germline V gene (reference sequence).

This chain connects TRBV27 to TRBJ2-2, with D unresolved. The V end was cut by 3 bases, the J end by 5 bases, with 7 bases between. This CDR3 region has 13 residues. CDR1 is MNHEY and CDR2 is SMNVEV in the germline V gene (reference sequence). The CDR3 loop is CASSFTRTGELFF. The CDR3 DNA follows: TGTGCCAGCAGTTTTACGAGGACCGGGGAGCTGTTTTTT.

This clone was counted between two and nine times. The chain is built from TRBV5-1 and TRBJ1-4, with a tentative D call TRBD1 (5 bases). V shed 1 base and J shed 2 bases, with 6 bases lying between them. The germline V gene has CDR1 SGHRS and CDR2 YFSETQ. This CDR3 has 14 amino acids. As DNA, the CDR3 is TGCGCCAGCAGCTTGTGGGGGACTAATGAAAAACTGTTTTTT. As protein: CASSLWGTNEKLFF.

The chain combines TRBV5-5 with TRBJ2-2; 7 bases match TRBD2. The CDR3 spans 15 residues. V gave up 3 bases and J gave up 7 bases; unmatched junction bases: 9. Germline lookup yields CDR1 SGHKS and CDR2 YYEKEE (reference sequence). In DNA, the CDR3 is TGTGCCAGCAGCTGGGAGGGCCGCGGGCACGGGGAGCTGTTTTTT. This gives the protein CASSWEGRGHGELFF. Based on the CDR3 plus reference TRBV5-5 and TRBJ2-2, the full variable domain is DAGVTQSPTHLIKTRGQQVTLRCSPISGHKSVSWYQQVLGQGPQFIFQYYEKEERGRGNFPDRFSARQFPNYSSELNVNALLLGDSALYLCASSWEGRGHGELFFGEGSRLTVL.

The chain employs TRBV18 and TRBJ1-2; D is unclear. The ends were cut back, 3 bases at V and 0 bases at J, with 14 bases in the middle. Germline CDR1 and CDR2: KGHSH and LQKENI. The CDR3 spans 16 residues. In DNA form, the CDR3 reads TGTGCCAGCTCACCGGTGGTCAGGTCGTCTAACTATGGCTACACCTTC. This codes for CASSPVVRSSNYGYTF.

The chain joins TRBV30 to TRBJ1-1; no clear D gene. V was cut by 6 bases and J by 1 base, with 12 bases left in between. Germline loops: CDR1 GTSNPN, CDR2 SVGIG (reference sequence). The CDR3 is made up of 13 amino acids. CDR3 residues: CACTQPPNTEAFF. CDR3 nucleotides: TGTGCCTGCACGCAGCCCCCGAACACTGAAGCTTTCTTT.

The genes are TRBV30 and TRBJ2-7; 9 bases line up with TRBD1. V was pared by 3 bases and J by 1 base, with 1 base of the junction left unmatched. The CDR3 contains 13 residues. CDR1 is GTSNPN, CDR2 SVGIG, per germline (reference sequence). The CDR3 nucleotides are TGTGCCTGGAGGGGACAGGGTTCCTACGAGCAGTACTTC. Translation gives CAWRGQGSYEQYF.

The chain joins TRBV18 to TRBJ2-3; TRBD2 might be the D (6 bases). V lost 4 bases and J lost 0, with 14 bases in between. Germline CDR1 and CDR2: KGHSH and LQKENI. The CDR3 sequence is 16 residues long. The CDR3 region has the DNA TGTGCCAGCTCACACTATGAAGGGACTAGCACAGATACGCAGTATTTT. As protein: CASSHYEGTSTDTQYF.

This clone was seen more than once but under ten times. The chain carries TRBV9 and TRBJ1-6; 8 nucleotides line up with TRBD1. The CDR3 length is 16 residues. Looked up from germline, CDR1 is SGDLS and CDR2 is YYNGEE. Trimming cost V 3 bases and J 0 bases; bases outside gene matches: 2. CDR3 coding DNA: TGTGCCAGCAGCGGACAGGGGAACTCCTATAATTCACCCCTCCACTTT. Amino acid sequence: CASSGQGNSYNSPLHF.

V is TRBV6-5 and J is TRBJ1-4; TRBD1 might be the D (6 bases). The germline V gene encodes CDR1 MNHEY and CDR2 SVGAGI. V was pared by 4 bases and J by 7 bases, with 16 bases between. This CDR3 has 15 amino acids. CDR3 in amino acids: CASSSTLGHSEKLFF. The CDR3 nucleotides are TGTGCCAGCAGTTCTACCCTGGGACATTCTGAAAAACTGTTTTTT.

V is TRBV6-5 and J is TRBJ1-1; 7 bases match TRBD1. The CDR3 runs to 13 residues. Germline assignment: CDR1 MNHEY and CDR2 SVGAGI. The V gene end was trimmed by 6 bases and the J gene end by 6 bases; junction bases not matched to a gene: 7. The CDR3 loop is CASSRQGGAEAFF. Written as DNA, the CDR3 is TGTGCCAGCAGCCGACAGGGAGGGGCTGAAGCTTTCTTT.